The 10 T cell receptor beta chains below were found in one sample sequenced in a study of cytomegalovirus exposure and HLA in healthy donors. It was with 60 Vbeta and 13 Jbeta primers that the PCR ran. Sequencing used immunoSEQ multiplex PCR; TCRdb keeps in-frame clones, though not all of them. The table records some 110,000 clones, over 75% of them present only once. The material sequenced was PBMCs. These receptor sequences come from a man aged 25 to 40 in good health and CMV-seronegative.

The chain uses TRBV28 and TRBJ2-7; TRBD1 aligns across 10 bases. Germline lookup yields CDR1 MDHEN and CDR2 SYDVKM. CDR3 size: 16 residues. The V and J ends lost 5 bases and 3 bases, in that order; junction bases with no gene match: 10. The CDR3 loop reads CASSPIGQGERYEQYF. The CDR3 nucleotides are TGTGCCAGCAGTCCCATTGGACAGGGGGAGCGCTACGAGCAGTACTTC.

This clone was seen once. The V gene is TRBV28, the J gene TRBJ1-2; no clear D gene. Trimming shortened V by 6 bases and J by 2 bases, and 16 bases separated the two germline ends. CDR1 and CDR2 (germline): MDHEN, SYDVKM. CDR3 size: 15 residues. CDR3 DNA: TGTGCCAGCAGGCCCCTGGCTGCAGTGAACTATGGCTACACCTTC. This translates into CASRPLAAVNYGYTF.

The table lists this clone with a count of one. This chain connects TRBV19 to TRBJ1-1; 8 positions match TRBD1. The CDR3 consists of 12 residues. Germline V CDR1 and CDR2: LNHDA, SQIVND (reference sequence). With 6 bases clipped from V and 10 bases from J, the junction kept 7 bases outside the gene matches. The CDR3 loop reads CASSLRGRGAFF. Here the CDR3 DNA reads TGTGCCAGTAGCCTCAGGGGGCGTGGAGCTTTCTTT. Full variable domain (missing parts from reference TRBV19 and TRBJ1-1): DGGITQSPKYLFRKEGQNVTLSCEQNLNHDAMYWYRQDPGQGLRLIYYSQIVNDFQKGDIAEGYSVSREKKESFPLTVTSAQKNPTAFYLCASSLRGRGAFFGQGTRLTVV.

The rearrangement joins TRBV6-1 to TRBJ1-6, with a tentative D call TRBD1 (6 bases). V was pared by 1 base and J by 7 bases, with 14 bases between. This CDR3 has 16 amino acids. Germline lookup yields CDR1 MNHNS and CDR2 SASEGT. The CDR3, as DNA: TGTGCCAGCAGTGAAGTGGCAGGGGTGGGAAATTCACCCCTCCACTTT. Translated, it gives CASSEVAGVGNSPLHF.

CDR3 protein: CASSEASGFSYEQYF. CDR3 nucleotides: TGTGCCAGCAGTGAAGCGTCTGGCTTCTCCTACGAGCAGTACTTC. The chain combines TRBV6-1 with TRBJ2-7, with no clear D. The CDR3 runs to 15 residues. V was pared by 0 bases and J by 0 bases, with 9 bases between. The V gene's germline CDR1 is MNHNS and CDR2 SASEGT.

This clone was seen only a few times. The chain has TRBV4-3 and TRBJ2-7; TRBD1 matches at 7 bases. The junction had 12 bases not matched to a gene; V was cut back by 0 bases and J by 4 bases. Germline loops: CDR1 LGHNA, CDR2 YSLEER. The CDR3 is 17 residues long. CDR3 sequence: CASSQDPSGQAKYEQYF. CDR3 sequence (DNA): TGCGCCAGCAGCCAAGATCCCTCTGGACAGGCGAAATACGAGCAGTACTTC.

The chain recombines TRBV7-9 with TRBJ1-1; 7 bases match TRBD1. The ends lost 5 bases at V and 5 bases at J; junction bases unmatched: 11. Germline V gene lookup returns CDR1 SEHNR and CDR2 FQNEAQ (reference sequence). This CDR3 contains 15 residues. The CDR3 DNA is TGTGCCAGCAGCCCCCGACAGGGATTGGGAACTGAAGCTTTCTTT. Its translation: CASSPRQGLGTEAFF.

The chain joins TRBV7-6 to TRBJ2-1; TRBD2 matches at 9 bases. The CDR3 covers 15 residues. V shed 5 bases, J shed 10 bases, and the junction held 12 bases outside the gene matches. The germline V gene encodes CDR1 SGHVS and CDR2 FNYEAQ. CDR3 protein: CASSPAGTSPPEQFF. The CDR3, as DNA: TGTGCCAGCAGCCCAGCCGGGACTAGCCCGCCCGAGCAGTTCTTC.

This clone appeared once. V usage is TRBV7-7 and J usage is TRBJ2-5; 8 bases match TRBD1. The germline gives CDR1 SSHAT, CDR2 FNYEAQ (reference sequence). V trimming: 5 bases; J trimming: 4 bases; junction bases outside the gene matches: 3. CDR3 length: 13 residues. The CDR3 is CASSIRGRETQYF. The CDR3 nucleotides are TGTGCCAGCAGCATCAGGGGGCGAGAGACCCAGTACTTC.

The sample holds a few counts of this clone. The CDR3 DNA reads as TGTGCCAGCAGCGTGGAGGTGGAGAGTGCGAACACCGGGGAGCTGTTTTTT. It translates to CASSVEVESANTGELFF. The chain joins TRBV11-2 to TRBJ2-2; perhaps TRBD2 as D (5 bases). Germline V gene lookup returns CDR1 SGHAT and CDR2 FQNNGV. The CDR3 length is 17 residues. The ends were cut back, 5 bases at V and 0 bases at J, with 16 bases in the middle.